A selection of T cell receptor beta chains follows, all from one sample in a study of OX40 agonist ivuxolimab in advanced cancers. The protocol was immunoSEQ multiplex PCR, while the TCRdb copy is restricted to in-frame clones and leaves out a portion. Of approximately 80,000 clones listed, approximately 92% are singletons. This specimen consisted of CD4+ or CD8+ T cells sorted from blood, obtained in a trial of the OX40 agonist ivuxolimab. Receptors originate from an adult with an advanced solid tumor such as melanoma, head and neck, liver or kidney cancer. Both conserved end residues are part of each CDR3. Fields, in order: J gene, clone size, D gene, V gene, CDR3 DNA, CDR3 protein. A D gene is named only where the DNA matches it firmly. Part of the rows lack a size; the others show once, few, many or a class for expanded clones.

>TRBJ1-1|.|.|TRBV6-5
TGTGCCAGCAGTTACTCGGGAGCGAACACTGAAGCTTTCTTT
CASSYSGANTEAFF
>TRBJ2-2|.|.|TRBV5-1
TGCGCCAGCAGCTTGAGTCCGCGACCGAACACCGGGGAGCTGTTTTTT
CASSLSPRPNTGELFF
>TRBJ2-7|.|.|TRBV6-5
TGTGCCAGCAGTTTAGGCGGGCTCTACGAGCAGTACTTC
CASSLGGLYEQYF
>TRBJ1-5|.|.|TRBV2
TGTGCCAGAGCAGGGGACGGCAATCAGCCCCAGCATTTT
CARAGDGNQPQHF
>TRBJ2-2|few|.|TRBV7-8
TGTGCCAGCAGCTTAGATCGAATAATTGGACGGGCGAACACCGGGGAGCTGTTTTTT
CASSLDRIIGRANTGELFF
>TRBJ2-5|.|TRBD1|TRBV28
TGTGCCAGCAGTCCACAGGGGGAACAAGAGACCCAGTACTTC
CASSPQGEQETQYF
>TRBJ2-3|.|.|TRBV7-6
TGTGCCAGCAGTTTTATGCGGGGCACAGATACGCAGTATTTT
CASSFMRGTDTQYF
>TRBJ1-5|once|.|TRBV2
TGTGCCAGCAGTGGGACACGAAACAATCAGCCCCAGCATTTT
CASSGTRNNQPQHF
>TRBJ1-2|.|.|TRBV20-1
TGCAGTGCCAATGGCTACACCTTC
CSANGYTF
>TRBJ1-4|.|.|TRBV28
TGTGCCAGCAGTTTTCGGAGGGGGGAAAAACTGTTTTTT
CASSFRRGEKLFF
>TRBJ1-2|few|TRBD1|TRBV5-4
TGTGCCAGCAGCTTGATCGACAGGGAAGGCTACACCTTC
CASSLIDREGYTF
>TRBJ1-6|.|.|TRBV15
TGTGCCACCAGGGCAGGGTTCGATTCACCCCTCCACTTT
CATRAGFDSPLHF
>TRBJ1-2|.|.|TRBV6-1
TGTGCCAGCAGTGACGGACCCGGCCACTATGGCTACACCTTC
CASSDGPGHYGYTF
>TRBJ2-7|few|TRBD1|TRBV20-1
TGCAGTGCTAAGATCCGGGACAGGGAGTACTTC
CSAKIRDREYF
>TRBJ1-3|.|TRBD1|TRBV28
TGTGCCAGCACCCAAAACCGGGACAGGGTAAACACCATATATTTT
CASTQNRDRVNTIYF
>TRBJ2-7|.|.|TRBV30
TGTGCCTGGAGTCCCCAGGGCGAGCAGTACTTC
CAWSPQGEQYF
>TRBJ1-1|.|TRBD1|TRBV9
TGTGCCAGCAGCGTAGGGACAGGGGGAAGGAGCGTGAACACTGAAGCTTTCTTT
CASSVGTGGRSVNTEAFF
>TRBJ2-5|.|.|TRBV6-6
TGTGCCAGCAGTACGACGGACACCCAAGAGACCCAGTACTTC
CASSTTDTQETQYF
>TRBJ2-1|.|.|TRBV5-1
TGCGCCAGCAGCTTGGGGCAGGGTGACCGTGGGCAGTTCTTC
CASSLGQGDRGQFF
>TRBJ2-7|.|TRBD1|TRBV2
TGTGCCAGCAGTCGGGACAGGGTGTACGAGCAGTACTTC
CASSRDRVYEQYF
>TRBJ2-7|.|.|TRBV7-5
TGTGCCAGAAGCCCCATACACTACGAGCAGTACTTC
CARSPIHYEQYF
>TRBJ1-2|.|TRBD1|TRBV6-5
TGTGCCAGCAGTTACAGTACCCCCATGACAGGGTATGGCTACACCTTC
CASSYSTPMTGYGYTF
>TRBJ1-2|few|.|TRBV6-1
TGTGCCAGCACCCGTTACTCGATGAGGGGATCGGGCTACACCTTC
CASTRYSMRGSGYTF
>TRBJ1-1|.|TRBD1|TRBV6-5
TGTGCCAGCAGGACAGGGGCAGTTAACACTGAAGCTTTCTTT
CASRTGAVNTEAFF
>TRBJ1-6|.|.|TRBV30
TGTGCCTGGAGCGACAGCTCCTATAATTCACCCCTCCACTTT
CAWSDSSYNSPLHF
>TRBJ2-2|.|.|TRBV7-8
TGTGCCAGCAGCTTAGTAGCCAGGGGGAACACCGGGGAGCTGTTTTTT
CASSLVARGNTGELFF
>TRBJ1-2|.|.|TRBV2
TGTGCCAGCAGTGAGAGGCAGGGCTATGGCTACACCTTC
CASSERQGYGYTF
>TRBJ2-7|.|TRBD2|TRBV4-3
TGCGCCAGCAGCCAAGGACTAGCGGGAGGACCTAGCTCCTACGAGCAGTACTTC
CASSQGLAGGPSSYEQYF
>TRBJ2-5|few|.|TRBV6-1
TGTGCCAGCAGTGAAAGGCGAGGGAAAGAGACCCAGTACTTC
CASSERRGKETQYF
>TRBJ2-5|.|TRBD2|TRBV15
TGTGCCACCAGCAGAGACCTGGTTAGCGGGGCCCAGTACTTC
CATSRDLVSGAQYF
>TRBJ2-1|.|.|TRBV5-1
TGCGCCAGCACCAAGGGGGGGACCAGTACTGGGGATGAGCAGTTCTTC
CASTKGGTSTGDEQFF
>TRBJ1-2|.|.|TRBV5-5
TGTGCCAGCAGCTTATTTTACCAGGGTATAGCCTATGGCTACACCTTC
CASSLFYQGIAYGYTF
>TRBJ2-1|.|TRBD2|TRBV5-4
TGTGCCAGCAGCTCCGGGACTAGCGGGGGGGCTCCCTACAATGAGCAGTTCTTC
CASSSGTSGGAPYNEQFF
>TRBJ2-1|.|.|TRBV5-1
TGCGCCAGCAGCTTCCCCAGGGAGTACAATGAGCAGTTCTTC
CASSFPREYNEQFF
>TRBJ2-3|.|.|TRBV4-3
TGCGCCAGCAGCCAAGAGCCGGGCACAGATACGCAGTATTTT
CASSQEPGTDTQYF
>TRBJ2-3|.|.|TRBV7-8
TGTGCCAGCAGCTTAAGCGGTTTGGGGGTCCGGCAGTATTTT
CASSLSGLGVRQYF
>TRBJ2-3|.|.|TRBV6-5
TGTGCCAGCAACCCCGAAGGCGCAACGCAGTATTTT
CASNPEGATQYF
>TRBJ2-2|.|TRBD2|TRBV7-6
TGTGCCAGCAGCTTAGCGCTCCGGGGGGAATCCGGGGAGCTGTTTTTT
CASSLALRGESGELFF
>TRBJ2-5|.|.|TRBV28
TGTGCCAGCAGTCCACCCCCCGGGAACCAAGAGACCCAGTACTTC
CASSPPPGNQETQYF
>TRBJ2-1|once|.|TRBV5-5
TGTGCCAGCAGTCTGACGGACAGCTCCTACAATGAGCAGTTCTTC
CASSLTDSSYNEQFF
>TRBJ2-5|.|TRBD2|TRBV11-1
TGTGCCAGCAGCTTAGAATTCGGACTAGCGGGAGGGGAGACCCAGTACTTC
CASSLEFGLAGGETQYF
>TRBJ2-1|.|TRBD2|TRBV28
TGTGCCAGCAGTGAAAGCGGGAGCCTGAATGAGCAGTTCTTC
CASSESGSLNEQFF
>TRBJ1-1|few|.|TRBV5-5
TGTGCCAGCAGCTTATATCAGGGGACGAACACTGAAGCTTTCTTT
CASSLYQGTNTEAFF
>TRBJ2-5|.|TRBD2|TRBV9
TGTGCCAGCAGCATCGGGACTAGCGGGAGTATAGAGACCCAGTACTTC
CASSIGTSGSIETQYF
>TRBJ2-1|once|TRBD2|TRBV11-3
TGTGCCAGCAGCTTAGTTAGCGGGGGTGCATACAATGAGCAGTTCTTC
CASSLVSGGAYNEQFF
>TRBJ2-5|.|TRBD1|TRBV11-1
TGTGCCAGCAGCCAAACAGGGGGCTTAAAGACCCAGTACTTC
CASSQTGGLKTQYF
>TRBJ1-5|.|TRBD1|TRBV4-1
TGCGCCAGCAGCCAAGCGGACAACAGGGGAAACAATCAGCCCCAGCATTTT
CASSQADNRGNNQPQHF
>TRBJ2-1|once|.|TRBV5-4
TGTGCCAGCAGCTTGGACGTAGGTACCCACAATGAGCAGTTCTTC
CASSLDVGTHNEQFF
>TRBJ2-5|.|.|TRBV5-1
TGCGCCAGCAGCTTGGCGGACCCTCAAGAGACCCAGTACTTC
CASSLADPQETQYF
>TRBJ2-7|.|TRBD2|TRBV30
TGTGCTTGTAGCGGGAGTCACCACGAGCAGTACTTC
CACSGSHHEQYF
>TRBJ2-2|.|.|TRBV10-3
TGTGCCATCAGTGGGGATGGCACCGGGGAGCTGTTTTTT
CAISGDGTGELFF